This TCR beta chain was obtained from a study of shared clonotypes between healthy human individuals. Turning to the study itself: Aged 18 to 49, the donors were a couple of women and a few men. Study observations and caveats: Memory subsets generally showed smaller estimated richness than naive subsets did. All-four-donor shared clonotypes had higher generation probabilities than non-shared clonotypes did.

Replicate PCRs run on sorted subsets employed around 200 ng DNA, around 31,000 T cell genomes. Assay used: immunoSEQ multiplex PCR; TCRdb lists only in-frame clones, some missing. Counted here are about 2 million clones, approximately 94% occurring once; the ten biggest clones make up more than 0.95%. CD45RO-negative, CCR7-positively selected cells formed the naive CD8 fraction, excluding terminally differentiated effector memory CD45RA+ cells. Trimming left V 2 bases short and J 9 bases short, with 11 bases between. From germline, CDR1 is MDHEN and CDR2 SYDVKM. The CDR3 sequence is 14 residues long. For this clone: Antigen specificity is unknown.

This clonotype was sampled from a young man in good health. The sequencing sample was made of naive CD8+ T cells sorted from blood. The chain is built from TRBV28 and TRBJ1-6; no reliable D call. For the CDR3, the DNA is TGTGCCAGCAGTTTAGCTCCATATGTTTCACCCCTCCACTTT. It codes for CASSLAPYVSPLHF.